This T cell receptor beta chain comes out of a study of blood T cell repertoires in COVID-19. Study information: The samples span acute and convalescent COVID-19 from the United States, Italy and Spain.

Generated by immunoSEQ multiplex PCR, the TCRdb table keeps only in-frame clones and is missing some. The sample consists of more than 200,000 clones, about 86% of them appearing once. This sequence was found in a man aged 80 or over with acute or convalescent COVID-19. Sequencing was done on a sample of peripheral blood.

The CDR3 coding sequence is TGTGCCAGCAGCCACAGGACAGGGGCGACAACTAATGAAAAACTGTTTTTT. This translates into CASSHRTGATTNEKLFF. The chain uses TRBV14 and TRBJ1-4; 9 bases match TRBD1. Trimming cost V 3 bases and J 0 bases; bases outside gene matches: 5. The length of the CDR3 is 17 residues. The germline V gene encodes CDR1 SGHDN and CDR2 FVKESK.